The 21 T cell receptor beta chains below were found in one sample sequenced in a study of blood T cell repertoires in COVID-19. Here immunoSEQ multiplex PCR was the method, and the copy in TCRdb shows in-frame clones only, minus some. The sample lists 200,000 or so clones, roughly 90% occurring once. The specimen sequenced was peripheral blood. These receptors came from a man aged 65 to 85 with acute or convalescent COVID-19.

This chain joins TRBV30 and TRBJ2-3, with TRBD1 as a possible D gene (6 bases). Germline CDR1 and CDR2: GTSNPN and SVGIG (reference sequence). This CDR3 comprises 16 residues. V shed 3 bases and J shed 0 bases, with 16 bases lying between them. This chain's CDR3 is CAWSRGQSTSTDTQYF. CDR3 nucleotide sequence: TGTGCCTGGAGCCGCGGACAGAGCACTAGCACAGATACGCAGTATTTT.

The chain carries TRBV10-3 and TRBJ1-3, with D tentatively TRBD1 (5 bases). The CDR3 has 15 amino acids. Trimming shortened V by 0 bases and J by 0 bases, and 6 bases separated the two germline ends. Per the germline V gene, CDR1 is ENHRY and CDR2 is SYGVKD. The CDR3 DNA sequence: TGTGCCATCAGTGAGTCCGGGGGCTCTGGAAACACCATATATTTT. Its protein product is CAISESGGSGNTIYF.

The rearrangement joins TRBV7-3 to TRBJ1-2; D is perhaps TRBD1 (6 bases). Germline V gene lookup returns CDR1 SGHTA and CDR2 FQGTGA. The CDR3 runs 13 residues. Trimming pared 3 bases from V and 7 bases from J, leaving 12 bases between. CDR3 sequence: CASSLPGDAGYTF. The CDR3 DNA follows: TGTGCCAGCAGCTTGCCAGGGGACGCTGGCTACACCTTC.

The rearrangement links TRBV24-1 to TRBJ2-3; perhaps TRBD2 as D (6 bases). V was pared by 4 bases and J by 6 bases, with 19 bases between. The V gene's germline CDR1 is KGHDR and CDR2 SFDVKD. The CDR3 covers 16 residues. The CDR3 DNA reads TGTGCCACCAGTGACCGGACTACGGGAGTAAGTGATACGCAGTATTTT. Encoded protein: CATSDRTTGVSDTQYF.

The V gene is TRBV9, the J gene TRBJ2-3, with 14 bases fitting TRBD2. CDR3 size: 16 residues. V lost 3 bases, J lost 8 bases, and 8 bases stayed unmatched. Germline V gene lookup returns CDR1 SGDLS and CDR2 YYNGEE. The CDR3 coding sequence is TGTGCCAGCAGCGCCCCCGGGACTAGCGGGAGCAGTACGCAGTATTTT. This codes for CASSAPGTSGSSTQYF.

V and J are TRBV3-1 (or the pseudogene TRBV3-2) and TRBJ2-7, with 7 bases fitting TRBD1. Germline CDR1 and CDR2: LGHDT and YNNKEL (reference sequence). The CDR3 has 19 amino acids. Trimming cost V 0 bases and J 3 bases; bases outside gene matches: 17. CDR3 protein: CASSQDLWATGLGIYEQYF. The CDR3 nucleotides read TGTGCCAGCAGCCAAGATCTTTGGGCGACAGGGTTAGGAATCTACGAGCAGTACTTC.

This clone was detected only a few times. This rearrangement joins TRBV21-1 to TRBJ1-1; whether TRBD1, the table's D call, matches the DNA was not checked. TRBV21-1 has pseudogene status. This CDR3 spans 15 amino acids. CDR3 loop: CASSTDRGGNTEAFF. CDR3 DNA: TGTGCCAGCAGCACCGACAGGGGGGGGAACACTGAAGCTTTCTTT.

The chain has TRBV5-4 and TRBJ2-1, with 8 bases aligning to TRBD1. Germline lookup yields CDR1 SGHNT and CDR2 YYREEE (reference sequence). The length of the CDR3 is 15 residues. Unmatched junction bases numbered 9, after V lost 6 bases and J lost 4 bases. CDR3 in DNA: TGTGCCAGCACTCAAGGACAGGGTTCGTACAATGAGCAGTTCTTC. Translated: CASTQGQGSYNEQFF.

V and J are TRBV24-1 and TRBJ1-2; D ambiguous. The CDR3 runs 13 residues. The germline V gene has CDR1 KGHDR and CDR2 SFDVKD. V lost 4 bases, J lost 3 bases, and 8 bases lay in between. Written as DNA, the CDR3 is TGTGCCACCAGTGAGCCGGGAGACTATGGCTACACCTTC. It encodes CATSEPGDYGYTF.

The chain employs TRBV19 and TRBJ1-5, with unresolved D. V was clipped by 3 bases and J by 3 bases, with 15 bases between them. Germline V gene lookup returns CDR1 LNHDA and CDR2 SQIVND (reference sequence). This CDR3 region has 16 residues. CDR3 DNA sequence: TGTGCCAGTAGTATGGCCTTCCGAGGCCACAATCAGCCCCAGCATTTT. Translation gives CASSMAFRGHNQPQHF.

This clone was counted once. The rearrangement links TRBV7-6 to TRBJ2-1, with TRBD2 matching over 7 bases. Trimming removed 5 bases from V and 1 base from J; junction bases left unmatched: 11. CDR3 length: 17 residues. The germline gives CDR1 SGHVS, CDR2 FNYEAQ. In DNA, the CDR3 is TGTGCCAGCAGCGGGCCGGGACTAACCTCTTCCTACAATGAGCAGTTCTTC. Translation gives CASSGPGLTSSYNEQFF.

This clone occurred many times. The germline gene is not matched at one end of the junction; a read error may be the cause. The CDR3: CASSLSQGVYGQYF. DNA of the CDR3: TGTGCCAGCAGTTTGTCGCAGGGGGTATACGGGCAGTACTTC. V usage is TRBV28 and J usage is TRBJ2-7, with 7 bases lining up with TRBD1. This CDR3 spans 14 amino acids. Germline V gene data show CDR1 as MDHEN and CDR2 as SYDVKM.

This clone was seen many times. The chain has TRBV3-1 (or the pseudogene TRBV3-2) and TRBJ1-3; 12 bases fit TRBD1. The length of the CDR3 is 18 residues. Germline values: CDR1 LGHDT, CDR2 YNNKEL (reference sequence). Germline trimming cut 6 bases from V and 0 bases from J; bases unmatched to any gene: 9. Written as DNA, the CDR3 is TGTGCCAGCAGTCCATTCGGGACAGGGGGCTCCTCTGGAAACACCATATATTTT. It specifies CASSPFGTGGSSGNTIYF.

This clone was recorded a few times. This rearrangement joins TRBV2 to TRBJ1-6, with D perhaps matching TRBD1 (6 bases). From germline, CDR1 is SNHLY and CDR2 FYNNEI. V shed 8 bases and J shed 0 bases, with 20 bases lying between them. The CDR3 extends over 18 amino acids. The CDR3, as DNA: TGTGCCAGCCGTCAGGGGCTGGTGCCTAGCTCCTATAATTCACCCCTCCACTTT. Translating gives CASRQGLVPSSYNSPLHF. Together with reference TRBV2 and TRBJ1-6, the CDR3 gives the full variable domain: EPEVTQTPSHQVTQMGQEVILRCVPISNHLYFYWYRQILGQKVEFLVSFYNNEISEKSEIFDDQFSVERPDGSNFTLKIRSTKLEDSAMYFCASRQGLVPSSYNSPLHFGNGTRLTVT.

The chain carries TRBV7-8 and TRBJ1-2, with a possible D match to TRBD1 (5 bases). This CDR3 spans 15 amino acids. Germline CDR1 is SGHVS and CDR2 is FQNEAQ. V gave up 3 bases and J gave up 4 bases, with 15 bases separating them. The CDR3 region is CASSFDRNAPYGYTF. For the CDR3, the DNA is TGTGCCAGCAGCTTCGACAGAAATGCCCCCTATGGCTACACCTTC.

V and J are TRBV3-1 (or the pseudogene TRBV3-2) and TRBJ2-3; D unclear. Germline V gene data show CDR1 as LGHDT and CDR2 as YNNKEL (reference sequence). Trimming cost V 4 bases and J 5 bases, with 13 bases left between them. The CDR3 contains 14 residues. The DNA of the CDR3 is TGTGCCAGCAGCCTCGGTTTGGGCAAAGATACGCAGTATTTT. Protein sequence: CASSLGLGKDTQYF.

The genes are TRBV5-1 and TRBJ1-2; 8 nucleotides agree with TRBD1. With 1 base clipped from V and 7 bases from J, the junction kept 9 bases outside the gene matches. This CDR3 is built from 15 residues. Per germline, CDR1 SGHRS and CDR2 YFSETQ. The CDR3 spells CASSLRTGGISGYTF. CDR3 nucleotides: TGCGCCAGCAGCTTGAGAACAGGGGGTATCTCTGGCTACACCTTC.

The chain uses TRBV28 and TRBJ2-7; D might be TRBD2 (5 bases). The CDR3 is made up of 15 amino acids. Trimming took off 1 base at V and 3 bases at J, with 13 bases between the two ends. Germline assignment: CDR1 MDHEN and CDR2 SYDVKM. CDR3 nucleotide sequence: TGTGCCAGCAGTTTATTAACTAGATGGGGCTACGAGCAGTACTTC. Its protein is CASSLLTRWGYEQYF. The whole variable domain, filled in from reference TRBV28 and TRBJ2-7, reads DVKVTQSSRYLVKRTGEKVFLECVQDMDHENMFWYRQDPGLGLRLIYFSYDVKMKEKGDIPEGYSVSREKKERFSLILESASTNQTSMYLCASSLLTRWGYEQYFGPGTRLTVT.

This chain links TRBV6-5 with TRBJ1-2, with TRBD1 matching 8 bases. Germline V CDR1 and CDR2: MNHEY, SVGAGI. CDR3 size: 13 residues. After removal of 6 bases from V and 6 bases from J, the junction contained 6 bases not matched to a gene. CDR3 sequence reads: CASSETGAHGYTF. In DNA, the CDR3 is TGTGCCAGCAGCGAGACAGGGGCGCATGGCTACACCTTC.

The chain couples TRBV14 to TRBJ1-1, with D hard to call. The V gene lost 0 bases and the J gene lost 1 base, with 9 bases spanning the gap. Germline loops: CDR1 SGHDN, CDR2 FVKESK. The CDR3 covers 15 residues. The CDR3 spells CASSQDRAKNTEAFF. The CDR3 DNA reads as TGTGCCAGCAGCCAAGATCGTGCGAAGAACACTGAAGCTTTCTTT.

The count of this clone is one. The gene calls are TRBV11-1 and TRBJ2-1; 10 bases agree with TRBD2. Germline CDR1 is SGHAT and CDR2 is FQDESV (reference sequence). CDR3 size: 15 residues. V trimming: 6 bases; J trimming: 3 bases; junction bases outside the gene matches: 5. The CDR3 bases are TGTGCCAGCAGTCTAGCGGGAGAGGTCTACAATGAGCAGTTCTTC. Its protein is CASSLAGEVYNEQFF.